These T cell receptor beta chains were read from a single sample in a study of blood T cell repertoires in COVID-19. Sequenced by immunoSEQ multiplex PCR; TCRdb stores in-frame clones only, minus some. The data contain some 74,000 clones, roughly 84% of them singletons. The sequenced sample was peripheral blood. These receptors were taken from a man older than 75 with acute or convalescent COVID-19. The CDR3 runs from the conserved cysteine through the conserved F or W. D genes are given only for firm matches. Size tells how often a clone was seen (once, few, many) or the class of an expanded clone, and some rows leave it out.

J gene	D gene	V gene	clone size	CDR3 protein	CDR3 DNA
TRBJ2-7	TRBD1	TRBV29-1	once	CSVETGETYEQYF	TGCAGCGTCGAGACAGGGGAGACCTACGAGCAGTACTTC
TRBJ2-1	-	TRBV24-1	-	CATSDQQGGSYNEQFF	TGTGCCACCAGTGACCAACAGGGGGGGTCCTACAATGAGCAGTTCTTC
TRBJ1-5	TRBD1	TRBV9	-	CASSAGQGFQPQHF	TGTGCCAGCAGCGCGGGACAGGGGTTTCAGCCCCAGCATTTT
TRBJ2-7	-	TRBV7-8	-	CASSLGPGTPSYEQYF	TGTGCCAGCAGCTTAGGCCCCGGGACTCCTTCCTACGAGCAGTACTTC
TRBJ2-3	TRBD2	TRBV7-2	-	CASTKGWRGKMTDTQYF	TGTGCCAGCACCAAAGGGTGGCGGGGGAAAATGACAGATACGCAGTATTTT
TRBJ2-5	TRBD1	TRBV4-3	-	CASSLGTGKQETQYF	TGCGCCAGCAGCCTCGGGACAGGGAAACAAGAGACCCAGTACTTC
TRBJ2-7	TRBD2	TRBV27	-	CASSPSTSGRWEQYF	TGTGCCAGCAGTCCCTCGACTAGCGGGAGATGGGAGCAGTACTTC
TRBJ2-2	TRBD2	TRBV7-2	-	CASSLRVAGGTGELFF	TGTGCCAGCAGCTTAAGAGTAGCGGGAGGCACCGGGGAGCTGTTTTTT
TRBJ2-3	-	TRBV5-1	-	CASSPTGTSTDTQYF	TGCGCCAGCAGCCCGACAGGAACTAGCACAGATACGCAGTATTTT
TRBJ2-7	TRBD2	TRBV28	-	CASSPPRTSGRRSYEQYF	TGTGCCAGCAGTCCCCCACGGACTAGCGGGAGGCGGTCCTACGAGCAGTACTTC
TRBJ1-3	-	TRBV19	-	CASSNDGVGNTIYF	TGTGCCAGTAGTAACGACGGAGTAGGAAACACCATATATTTT
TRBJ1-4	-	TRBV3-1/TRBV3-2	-	CASSPRQFTEEKLFF	TGTGCCAGCAGCCCAAGACAATTTACTGAAGAAAAACTGTTTTTT
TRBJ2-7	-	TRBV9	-	CASSVGGRPPDSYEQYF	TGTGCCAGCAGCGTCGGGGGGCGACCGCCGGACTCCTACGAGCAGTACTTC
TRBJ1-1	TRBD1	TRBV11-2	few	CASSLVTGTGAEAFF	TGTGCCAGCAGCTTAGTTACCGGGACAGGGGCTGAAGCTTTCTTT
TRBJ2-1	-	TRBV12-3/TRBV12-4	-	CASSSDSQRQFF	TGTGCCAGCAGTTCGGACAGCCAGAGGCAGTTCTTC